This T cell receptor (beta chain) emerged from a study of OX40 agonist ivuxolimab in advanced cancers. Study summary: Treatment of patients was with ivuxolimab, an agonistic anti-OX40 (CD134) antibody.

This clone showed up just once. Its cognate antigen is unknown. Notes on the study in general: At doses 0.1 to 3.0 mg/kg, CD4+ and CD8+ clones expanded. Relative to CD4+ cells, CD8+ T cells on average had more expanded clones.

Using immunoSEQ multiplex PCR, the repertoire was profiled, and TCRdb retains in-frame clones only, with some absent. The sample has 7,500 to 8,500 clones; about 81% are singletons. Anyone with autoimmune disease history or systemic immunosuppression was excluded. CDR1 SGHVS and CDR2 FNYEAQ come from the germline V gene. The CDR3 is 15 amino acids. Trimming pared 5 bases from V and 0 bases from J, leaving 13 bases between. The sequence was obtained from an adult with an advanced solid tumor such as melanoma, head and neck, liver or kidney cancer. The sequencing used CD4+ or CD8+ T cells sorted from blood, collected in a trial of the OX40 agonist ivuxolimab. This chain uses TRBV7-6 with TRBJ1-1; tentative D call: TRBD1 (5 bases). In DNA form, the CDR3 reads TGTGCCAGCAGCGCGTACAGGACGATGAACACTGAAGCTTTCTTT. As protein: CASSAYRTMNTEAFF.